This TCR beta chain was identified in a study of T cell responses to AZD1222 COVID-19 vaccine. General study results and limits: There were mostly white British donors and more females than males, and clonal diversity was possibly underestimated. Distributed over spike, vaccine-associated CD4 TCRs predominated at 160-218 and 743-854. The study found Spike-specific TCR breadth and depth rose after two AZD1222 doses.

The table came from immunoSEQ multiplex PCR; TCRdb's copy has only in-frame clones and leaves some out. This table has 150,000 to 200,000 clones, 85% to 95% appearing once. Worth noting for this clone: Its specificity is unknown.

V was clipped by 10 bases and J by 0 bases, with 16 bases between them. The germline V gene encodes CDR1 MRHNA and CDR2 SNTAGT. This CDR3 is 15 amino acids long. V usage is TRBV6-4 and J usage is TRBJ1-3; D remains unclear. This sequence originates from an adult in good health. The material was peripheral blood, obtained on day 0 of AZD1222 vaccination. CDR3 residues: CATPGECYSGNTIYF. CDR3 DNA sequence: TGTGCCACCCCGGGTGAGTGTTACTCTGGAAACACCATATATTTT.